This T cell receptor (beta chain) was sequenced during a study of OX40 agonist ivuxolimab in advanced cancers. Study at large: Ivuxolimab, which patients received intravenously every 2 weeks, was dosed at 0.01 to 10 mg/kg. At about 82% male, the cohort had a mean age of about 55 years, ranging from roughly 20 to 80. Patients in dose escalation had liver, melanoma, kidney or head and neck cancers. Study-wide points: Among the least clonally expanded were partial responders at 0.1-3.0 mg/kg.

Trimming took off 5 bases at V and 6 bases at J, with 14 bases between the two ends. This CDR3 region has 14 residues. Germline loops: CDR1 SGHVS, CDR2 FQNEAQ. A word on this clone: The antigen remains undetermined.

Sequencing was performed with immunoSEQ multiplex PCR; in TCRdb, only in-frame clones are kept and a portion is missing. The sample yields tens of thousands of clones, around 81% seen once. The sequence came from an adult with an advanced solid tumor such as melanoma, head and neck, liver or kidney cancer. The rearrangement joins TRBV7-8 to TRBJ2-1; a weak D match, TRBD1 (5 bases). The sample in question was CD4+ or CD8+ T cells sorted from blood, obtained in a trial of the OX40 agonist ivuxolimab. Written as DNA, the CDR3 is TGTGCCAGCAGCCCAGAGACAGCCACCAATGAGCAGTTCTTC. Translation gives CASSPETATNEQFF.